The present entry profiles one T cell receptor beta chain with its context. Its antigen is unidentified. A single base separates this from a much larger clone, so it may be a read error. The data belong to a study of T-cell reconstitution after alpha-beta-depleted transplantation in children. General observations from the study: Some patients' high day-60 TCRbeta diversity was traced to surviving recipient T cells and thymic progenitors. By one year post-transplant, T-cell counts and diversity largely arose from T cells that were newly produced.

During its preparation, the TCRbeta library received unique molecular identifiers. MiXCR, run by TCRdb on the PCR reads, gives a single entry per CDR3 protein. The data show tens of thousands of distinct CDR3 sequences, around 9% seen once. The germline V gene encodes CDR1 WSHSY and CDR2 SAAADI. The CDR3 has 15 residues. The specimen comprised PBMCs, mostly from graft donor cells, sampled 60 days after TCRalphabeta/CD19-depleted stem cell transplant. The receptor's source is a male patient between 2 and 9 years old who had a stem cell transplant for chronic granulomatous disease, so the T cells may come from the graft donor. The chain recombines TRBV10-2 with TRBJ2-3; unclear D gene. In DNA form, the CDR3 reads TGCGCCAGCAGTGTTCCAGCGATCGGCACAGATGCGCAGTATTTT. This encodes CASSVPAIGTDAQYF.